A single sample gave rise to the 28 T cell receptor beta chains below, sequenced in a study of cytomegalovirus exposure and HLA in healthy donors. It was with 60 Vbeta and 13 Jbeta primers that the PCR ran. TCRdb keeps only in-frame clones here, not all; method: immunoSEQ multiplex PCR. The sample consists of roughly 100,000 clones, 65% to 80% of them appearing once. Sequenced material: PBMCs. These receptors all come from a male donor in good health and CMV-seronegative.

The CDR3 reads CASSYSRLGTQYF. DNA of the CDR3: TGTGCCAGCAGTTACTCGCGCCTCGGGACCCAGTACTTC. The chain carries TRBV6-6 and TRBJ2-5; the D is unclear. V was pared by 0 bases and J by 7 bases, with 9 bases between. CDR3 length: 13 residues. Germline CDR1 reads MNHNY; CDR2 reads SVGAGI (reference sequence).

This clone appeared once. This rearrangement joins TRBV19 to TRBJ1-1, with D perhaps matching TRBD1 (5 bases). Trimming stripped 6 bases from V and 6 bases from J, with 14 bases between. The CDR3 runs to 13 residues. Germline V gives CDR1 LNHDA, CDR2 SQIVND (reference sequence). CDR3 loop: CASSKSGGSEAFF. The CDR3 coding sequence is TGTGCCAGTAGCAAATCGGGGGGGTCTGAAGCTTTCTTT.

V usage is TRBV5-1 and J usage is TRBJ1-5; D possibly corresponds to TRBD1 (5 bases). This CDR3 spans 14 amino acids. V lost 0 bases and J lost 5, with 9 bases in between. Germline CDR1 reads SGHRS; CDR2 reads YFSETQ. CDR3 residues: CASSLGGGYQPQHF. The CDR3 region has the DNA TGCGCCAGCAGCTTGGGGGGGGGTTATCAGCCCCAGCATTTT.

The CDR3 DNA reads TGTGCCAGCAGCCAAGGCGGGAACGGTCGGGAGACCCAGTACTTC. As protein: CASSQGGNGRETQYF. The chain combines TRBV4-2 with TRBJ2-5, with D perhaps matching TRBD2 (6 bases). The V end was cut by 1 base, the J end by 5 bases, with 14 bases between. Germline V gives CDR1 LGHNA, CDR2 YNFKEQ. This CDR3 region has 15 residues.

The chain couples TRBV9 to TRBJ2-5, with 7 positions matching TRBD2. The CDR3 sequence is 11 residues long. Losses at the gene ends were 3 bases for V and 9 bases for J; bases not matched to a gene: 2. Germline lookup yields CDR1 SGDLS and CDR2 YYNGEE. CDR3 sequence (DNA): TGTGCCAGCAGCGGGGGAGGGGCCCAGTACTTC. This gives the protein CASSGGGAQYF.

J is TRBJ2-7 and V is TRBV5-5; D is ambiguous. Trimming took off 0 bases at V and 5 bases at J, with 9 bases between the two ends. The CDR3 totals 13 residues. Germline V gives CDR1 SGHKS, CDR2 YYEKEE (reference sequence). The CDR3 sequence is CASSLGAFDEQYF. The CDR3 DNA reads TGTGCCAGCAGCTTGGGAGCTTTCGACGAGCAGTACTTC.

This clone showed up just a few times. This chain links TRBV11-2 with TRBJ2-7; the match to TRBD2 covers 8 bases. Germline CDR1 is SGHAT and CDR2 is FQNNGV. The V gene end was trimmed by 6 bases and the J gene end by 2 bases; junction bases not matched to a gene: 12. This CDR3 spans 16 amino acids. This chain's CDR3 is CASRSVGGVRTYEQYF. CDR3 sequence (DNA): TGTGCCAGCAGGTCCGTCGGGGGGGTGAGGACCTACGAGCAGTACTTC.

This clone appeared a few times. The chain uses TRBV18 and TRBJ1-2; no definite D call. V gave up 2 bases and J gave up 8 bases, with 15 bases separating them. The CDR3 runs 14 residues. The V gene's germline CDR1 is KGHSH and CDR2 LQKENI. CDR3 bases: TGTGCCAGCTCACCATCTGAGGTTCCGGTGGGCTACACCTTC. Translating it yields CASSPSEVPVGYTF.

This clone was seen just once. The rearrangement uses TRBV9 and TRBJ2-5; TRBD1 aligns across 8 bases. CDR1 is SGDLS, CDR2 YYNGEE, per germline. This CDR3 is built from 16 residues. V shed 1 base and J 4 bases; nucleotides not matched to a gene: 9. Here the CDR3 reads CASSVLRQGKRETQYF. CDR3 nucleotide sequence: TGTGCCAGCAGCGTATTGAGACAGGGGAAAAGAGAGACCCAGTACTTC. Full variable domain (outside the CDR3, taken from reference TRBV9 and TRBJ2-5): DSGVTQTPKHLITATGQRVTLRCSPRSGDLSVYWYQQSLDQGLQFLIQYYNGEERAKGNILERFSAQQFPDLHSELNLSSLELGDSALYFCASSVLRQGKRETQYFGPGTRLLVL.

This clone has just a few counts. J is TRBJ1-1 and V is TRBV19, with D possibly TRBD1 on 5 matching bases. This CDR3 has 13 residues. V was clipped by 7 bases and J by 7 bases, with 16 bases between them. Germline V gives CDR1 LNHDA, CDR2 SQIVND (reference sequence). The CDR3: CASNPMGGVEAFF. The CDR3, as DNA: TGTGCCAGTAACCCAATGGGGGGGGTTGAAGCTTTCTTT.

The chain recombines TRBV27 with TRBJ2-7; 7 nucleotides align to TRBD2. Unmatched junction bases numbered 7, after V lost 6 bases and J lost 2 bases. The CDR3 is 14 amino acids. CDR1 MNHEY and CDR2 SMNVEV come from the germline V gene (reference sequence). The CDR3 loop is CASSQLAPTYEQYF. The CDR3 nucleotides read TGTGCCAGCAGCCAACTAGCGCCCACCTACGAGCAGTACTTC.

This sequence joins TRBV15 and TRBJ2-7; 7 nucleotides match TRBD2. The CDR3 length is 13 residues. J was trimmed by 5 bases and V by 6 bases; bases with no gene match: 7. Germline CDR1 and CDR2: LNHNV and YYDKDF (reference sequence). CDR3 nucleotide sequence: TGTGCCACCAGTGCGGGGGTTCCTAACGAGCAGTACTTC. It yields the protein CATSAGVPNEQYF.

This rearrangement joins TRBV4-3 to TRBJ1-4; 7 bases are shared with TRBD1. The CDR3 contains 16 residues. V lost 2 bases, J lost 8 bases, and 11 bases stayed unmatched. Germline V gene data show CDR1 as LGHNA and CDR2 as YSLEER. The CDR3 protein is CASSQRYGTAGEKLFF. The CDR3 DNA is TGCGCCAGCAGCCAACGATACGGGACAGCAGGCGAAAAACTGTTTTTT.

The V gene is TRBV18, the J gene TRBJ2-5; the match to TRBD1 covers 7 bases. Germline assignment: CDR1 KGHSH and CDR2 LQKENI. This CDR3 has 14 residues. V dropped 0 bases and J dropped 2; count of bases not matched to a gene: 0. The DNA for the CDR3 is TGTGCCAGCTCACCACCGGGACAGCAAGAGACCCAGTACTTC. This codes for CASSPPGQQETQYF.

The chain employs TRBV18 and TRBJ1-2; the match to TRBD1 covers 7 bases. The CDR3 totals 15 residues. The J segment lost 4 bases and the V segment lost 3 bases, leaving 8 bases of the junction unmatched. The germline V gene encodes CDR1 KGHSH and CDR2 LQKENI. CDR3 region: CASSPSGTALYGYTF. In nucleotides, the CDR3 is TGTGCCAGCTCACCCTCCGGGACAGCACTCTATGGCTACACCTTC.

The chain combines TRBV19 with TRBJ1-2, with TRBD1 as a possible D gene (5 bases). V was trimmed by 10 bases and J by 5 bases, leaving 17 bases between them. This CDR3 region has 13 residues. Germline-derived CDR1 and CDR2 are LNHDA and SQIVND (reference sequence). CDR3 sequence (DNA): TGTGCCACCCAGCCGGGGAGGGGTTATGGCTACACCTTC. Encoded protein: CATQPGRGYGYTF.

V and J are TRBV29-1 and TRBJ1-3; 8 bases are shared with TRBD1. CDR3 length: 13 amino acids. With 2 bases clipped from V and 8 bases from J, the junction kept 5 bases outside the gene matches. CDR1 and CDR2 (germline): SQVTM, ANQGSEA. The CDR3 DNA sequence: TGCAGCGTTGAACAGGGGGCAACGGACACCATATATTTT. Amino acid sequence: CSVEQGATDTIYF.

The V call is TRBV7-3, the J call TRBJ2-5, with a tentative D call TRBD2 (5 bases). The DNA end is more similar to TRBJ2-7, so the J call may be wrong. Germline CDR1 and CDR2: SGHTA and FQGTGA. The CDR3 length is 12 residues. As DNA, the CDR3 is TGTGCCAGCAGCCGACCGGGGAACGAGCAGTACTTC. Translating gives CASSRPGNEQYF.

This clone was observed a few times. This sequence joins TRBV30 and TRBJ2-2; tentative D call: TRBD2 (6 bases). The germline CDR1 and CDR2 sequences are GTSNPN and SVGIG (reference sequence). This CDR3 comprises 15 residues. Trimming left V 0 bases short and J 4 bases short, with 12 bases between. The CDR3 sequence: CAWSVPGVGTGELFF. In nucleotides, the CDR3 is TGTGCCTGGAGTGTACCGGGAGTGGGCACCGGGGAGCTGTTTTTT.

The chain has TRBV29-1 and TRBJ2-3, with D possibly TRBD1 on 6 matching bases. V was shortened by 6 bases and J by 2 bases, with 12 bases between the two germline ends. CDR1 is SQVTM and CDR2 is ANQGSEA in the germline V gene. The CDR3 has 13 residues. CDR3 protein: CSVRQDPTDTQYF. As DNA, the CDR3 is TGCAGCGTCCGACAGGATCCCACAGATACGCAGTATTTT.

This clone was seen a single time. The V call is TRBV1, the J call TRBJ2-7; TRBD2 is the table's D call, not checked against the DNA. TRBV1 is labeled a pseudogene. The CDR3 is made up of 16 amino acids. The CDR3 loop reads CTSILRERASSYEQYF. DNA of the CDR3: TGCACCAGCATCCTAAGGGAGCGGGCCAGCTCCTACGAGCAGTACTTC.

The V and J genes are TRBV5-6 and TRBJ1-4; 7 bases match TRBD1. V shed 1 base, J shed 4 bases, and the junction held 7 bases outside the gene matches. The germline CDR1 and CDR2 sequences are SGHDT and YYEEEE. The CDR3 totals 16 residues. The CDR3 region has the DNA TGTGCCAGCAGCTTGCCGAGGCAGGGGGATAATGAAAAACTGTTTTTT. Its translation: CASSLPRQGDNEKLFF.

This chain connects TRBV7-2 to TRBJ2-5; 7 bases fit TRBD1. CDR1 is SGHTA and CDR2 is FQGNSA in the germline V gene. CDR3 length: 13 amino acids. The ends lost 5 bases at V and 7 bases at J; junction bases unmatched: 7. The chain's CDR3 is CASSTRQGGTQYF. In nucleotides, the CDR3 is TGTGCCAGCAGCACCCGACAGGGTGGGACCCAGTACTTC.

The genes are TRBV9 and TRBJ2-1; 7 nucleotides match TRBD2. The J segment lost 0 bases and the V segment lost 0 bases, leaving 6 bases of the junction unmatched. The V gene's germline CDR1 is SGDLS and CDR2 YYNGEE. CDR3 length: 17 amino acids. CDR3 sequence (DNA): TGTGCCAGCAGCGTAGAGGGAGCGGGGAGCTCCTACAATGAGCAGTTCTTC. Translated, it gives CASSVEGAGSSYNEQFF.

This clone was detected a few times. The chain couples TRBV30 to TRBJ1-6; D perhaps matches TRBD1 (5 bases). Germline CDR1 and CDR2: GTSNPN and SVGIG (reference sequence). The CDR3 is 14 residues long. Trimming took off 0 bases at V and 7 bases at J, with 10 bases between the two ends. In DNA form, the CDR3 reads TGTGCCTGGAGTGTACGGACACTCAATTCACCCCTCCACTTT. It yields the protein CAWSVRTLNSPLHF. The full variable domain, in which reference TRBV30 and TRBJ1-6 provide the parts outside the CDR3, is SQTIHQWPATLVQPVGSPLSLECTVEGTSNPNLYWYRQAAGRGLQLLFYSVGIGQISSEVPQNLSASRPQDRQFILSSKKLLLSDSGFYLCAWSVRTLNSPLHFGNGTRLTVT.

The genes are TRBV5-1 and TRBJ1-5; TRBD1 is a possible D gene (5 bases). The CDR3 loop spans 15 amino acids. CDR1 SGHRS and CDR2 YFSETQ come from the germline V gene. The V gene lost 0 bases and the J gene lost 7 bases, with 14 bases spanning the gap. For the CDR3, the DNA is TGCGCCAGCAGCTTGGAGCCAGGAGCAGGGCAGCCCCAGCATTTT. This translates into CASSLEPGAGQPQHF.

The J gene is TRBJ1-5, the V gene TRBV19; no firm D call. V lost 7 bases and J 4 bases, leaving 14 bases between the germline ends. Germline-derived CDR1 and CDR2 are LNHDA and SQIVND (reference sequence). The CDR3 is 14 amino acids. CDR3: CASTIVGGNQPQHF. The CDR3 nucleotides are TGTGCCAGTACTATCGTAGGCGGTAATCAGCCCCAGCATTTT. The whole variable domain, remainder taken from reference TRBV19 and TRBJ1-5, is DGGITQSPKYLFRKEGQNVTLSCEQNLNHDAMYWYRQDPGQGLRLIYYSQIVNDFQKGDIAEGYSVSREKKESFPLTVTSAQKNPTAFYLCASTIVGGNQPQHFGDGTRLSIL.

This chain uses TRBV5-4 with TRBJ2-5; 7 nucleotides line up with TRBD1. V lost 0 bases, J lost 2 bases, and 4 bases stayed unmatched. This CDR3 contains 15 residues. Germline V CDR1 and CDR2: SGHNT, YYREEE (reference sequence). The CDR3, as DNA: TGTGCCAGCAGCTTGGTGGGACAGATACAAGAGACCCAGTACTTC. This encodes CASSLVGQIQETQYF.